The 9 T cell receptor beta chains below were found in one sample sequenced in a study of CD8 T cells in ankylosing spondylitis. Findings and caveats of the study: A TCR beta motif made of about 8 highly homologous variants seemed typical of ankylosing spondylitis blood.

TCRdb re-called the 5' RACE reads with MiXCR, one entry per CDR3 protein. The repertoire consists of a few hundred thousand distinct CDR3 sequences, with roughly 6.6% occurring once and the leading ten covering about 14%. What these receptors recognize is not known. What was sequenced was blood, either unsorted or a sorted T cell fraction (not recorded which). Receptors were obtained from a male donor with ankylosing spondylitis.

CDR3 sequence: CASSEAGHRPYEQYF. Written as DNA, the CDR3 is TGTGCCAGCAGTGAAGCGGGTCACAGACCCTACGAGCAGTACTTC. V usage is TRBV2 and J usage is TRBJ2-7; D uncertain. The CDR3 has 15 amino acids. The ends were cut back, 0 bases at V and 2 bases at J, with 11 bases in the middle. Germline values: CDR1 SNHLY, CDR2 FYNNEI. Supplemented by reference TRBV2 and TRBJ2-7, the full variable domain reads EPEVTQTPSHQVTQMGQEVILRCVPISNHLYFYWYRQILGQKVEFLVSFYNNEISEKSEIFDDQFSVERPDGSNFTLKIRSTKLEDSAMYFCASSEAGHRPYEQYFGPGTRLTVT.

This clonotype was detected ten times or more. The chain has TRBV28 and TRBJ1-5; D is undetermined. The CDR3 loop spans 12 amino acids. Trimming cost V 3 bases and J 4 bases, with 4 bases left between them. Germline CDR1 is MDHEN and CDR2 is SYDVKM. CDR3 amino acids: CASSFRNQPQHF. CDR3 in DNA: TGTGCCAGCAGTTTTAGGAATCAGCCCCAGCATTTT.

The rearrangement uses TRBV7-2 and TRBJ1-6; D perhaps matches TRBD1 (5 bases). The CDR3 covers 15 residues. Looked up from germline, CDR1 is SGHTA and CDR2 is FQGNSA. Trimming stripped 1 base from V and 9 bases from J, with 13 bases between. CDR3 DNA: TGTGCCAGCAGCTTAGTGAAGGGGCCAGGTTCACCCCTCCACTTT. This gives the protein CASSLVKGPGSPLHF.

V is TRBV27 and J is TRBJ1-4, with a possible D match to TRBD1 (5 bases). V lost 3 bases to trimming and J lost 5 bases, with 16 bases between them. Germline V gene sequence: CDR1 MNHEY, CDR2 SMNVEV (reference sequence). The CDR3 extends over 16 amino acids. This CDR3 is CASSLFFQGPNEKLFF. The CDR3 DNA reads TGTGCCAGCAGTTTGTTCTTCCAGGGACCGAATGAAAAACTGTTTTTT.

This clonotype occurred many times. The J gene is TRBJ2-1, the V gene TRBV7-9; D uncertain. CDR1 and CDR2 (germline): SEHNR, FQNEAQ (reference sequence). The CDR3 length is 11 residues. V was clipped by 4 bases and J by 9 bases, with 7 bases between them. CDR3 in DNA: TGTGCCAGCAGCTACTCGTTTGAGCAGTTCTTC. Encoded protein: CASSYSFEQFF.

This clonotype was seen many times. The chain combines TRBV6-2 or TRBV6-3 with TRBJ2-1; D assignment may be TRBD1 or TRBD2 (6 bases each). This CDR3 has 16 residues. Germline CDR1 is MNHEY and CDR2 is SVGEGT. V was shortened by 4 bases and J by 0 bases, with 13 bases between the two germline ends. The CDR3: CASSFLGGLSYNEQFF. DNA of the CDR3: TGTGCCAGCAGTTTTCTAGGGGGGCTCTCCTACAATGAGCAGTTCTTC.

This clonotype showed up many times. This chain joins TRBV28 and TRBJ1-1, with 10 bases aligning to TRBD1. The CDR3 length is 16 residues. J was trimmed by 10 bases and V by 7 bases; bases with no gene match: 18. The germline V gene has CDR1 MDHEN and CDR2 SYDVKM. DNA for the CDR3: TGTGCCAGCAAGCGTATATCCGGGACAGGGGCTGCGAGAGCTTTCTTT. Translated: CASKRISGTGAARAFF.

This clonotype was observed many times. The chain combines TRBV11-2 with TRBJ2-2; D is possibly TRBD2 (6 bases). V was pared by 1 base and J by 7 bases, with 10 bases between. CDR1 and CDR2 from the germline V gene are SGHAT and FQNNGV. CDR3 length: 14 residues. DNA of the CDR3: TGTGCCAGCAGCTTAGTTTTCGGGGGCGGGGAGCTGTTTTTT. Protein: CASSLVFGGGELFF.

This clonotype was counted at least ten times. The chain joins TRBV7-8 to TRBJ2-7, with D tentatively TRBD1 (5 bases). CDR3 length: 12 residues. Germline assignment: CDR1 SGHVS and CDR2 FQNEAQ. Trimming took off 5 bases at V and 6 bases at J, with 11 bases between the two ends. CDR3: CASSPDSSEQYF. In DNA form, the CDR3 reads TGTGCCAGCAGCCCCGACAGTTCCGAGCAGTACTTC. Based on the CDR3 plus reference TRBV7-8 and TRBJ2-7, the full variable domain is GAGVSQSPRYKVAKRGQDVALRCDPISGHVSLFWYQQALGQGPEFLTYFQNEAQLDKSGLPSDRFFAERPEGSVSTLKIQRTQQEDSAVYLCASSPDSSEQYFGPGTRLTVT.